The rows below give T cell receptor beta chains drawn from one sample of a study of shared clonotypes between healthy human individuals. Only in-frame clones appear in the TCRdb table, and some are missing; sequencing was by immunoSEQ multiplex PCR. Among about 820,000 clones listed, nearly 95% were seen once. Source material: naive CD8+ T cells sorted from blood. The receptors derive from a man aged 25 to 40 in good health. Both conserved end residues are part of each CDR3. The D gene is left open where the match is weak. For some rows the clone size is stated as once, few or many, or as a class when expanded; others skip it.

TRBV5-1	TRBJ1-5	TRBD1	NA	TGCGCCAGCAGCTTGGGACAGGGGGATCAGCCCCAGCATTTT	CASSLGQGDQPQHF
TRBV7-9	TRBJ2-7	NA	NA	TGTGCCAGCAGCTTAGTATCGGGCTACGAGCAGTACTTC	CASSLVSGYEQYF
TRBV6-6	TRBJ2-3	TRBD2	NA	TGTGCCTCCGAAGCGGGGACGCAGTATTTT	CASEAGTQYF
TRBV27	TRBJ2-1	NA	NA	TGTGCCAGCAGGAGGGGCGAAACCCTGTGGAATGAGCAGTTCTTC	CASRRGETLWNEQFF
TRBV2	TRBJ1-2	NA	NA	TGTGCCAGCAGGGGCCTAAGCTTGGGGTATACTAACTATGGCTACACCTTC	CASRGLSLGYTNYGYTF
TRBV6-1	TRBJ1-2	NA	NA	TGTGCCAGCAGTGAAGACCCAGAGGGACTCTATGGCTACACCTTC	CASSEDPEGLYGYTF
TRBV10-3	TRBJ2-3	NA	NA	TGTGCCATCAGTGAGCCTCCTGAGGGAGCAGATACGCAGTATTTT	CAISEPPEGADTQYF
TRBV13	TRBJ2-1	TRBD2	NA	TGTGCCAGCAGCCTACGGGGTAGCGGGAGTATGAAGCAGTTCTTC	CASSLRGSGSMKQFF
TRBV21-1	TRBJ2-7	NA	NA	TGTGCCAGCAGCAAAGATAAGGGGGAATGCTACGAGCAGTACTTC	CASSKDKGECYEQYF
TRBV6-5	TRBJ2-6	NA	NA	TGTGCCAGCAGTCCTGGAAGGGCTGGGGCCAACGTCCTGACTTTC	CASSPGRAGANVLTF
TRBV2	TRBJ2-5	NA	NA	TGTGCCAGCAGTGGGTGGCTTCGGGAGACCCAGTACTTC	CASSGWLRETQYF
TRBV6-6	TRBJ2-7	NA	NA	TGTGCCAGCCGGGTTGCTCGGGAGCGTATCTCCTACGAGCAGTACTTC	CASRVARERISYEQYF
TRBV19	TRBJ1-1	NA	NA	TGTGCCAGTAGTATTGCGAACACGAACACTGAAGCTTTCTTT	CASSIANTNTEAFF
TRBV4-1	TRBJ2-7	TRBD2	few	TGCGCCAGCAGCCAAGATTTTAACCTAGCGGGAGAGGAGCAGTACTTC	CASSQDFNLAGEEQYF
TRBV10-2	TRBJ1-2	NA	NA	TGCGCCAGCAGTGAGTCGACTTTCGGGGGCTATGGCTACACCTTC	CASSESTFGGYGYTF
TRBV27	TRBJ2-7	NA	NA	TGTGCCAGCAGTATCCACAGCGGCGGCGAGCAGTACTTC	CASSIHSGGEQYF
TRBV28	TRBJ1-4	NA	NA	TGTGCCAGCAGTTTATCTGGGGGCCGGGAAAAACTGTTTTTT	CASSLSGGREKLFF
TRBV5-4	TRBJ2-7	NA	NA	TGTGCCAGCAGCCTCGGGGCCTACGAGCAGTACTTC	CASSLGAYEQYF
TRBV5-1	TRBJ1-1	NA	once	TGCGCCAGCAGTGGACCCACTGAAGCTTTCTTT	CASSGPTEAFF
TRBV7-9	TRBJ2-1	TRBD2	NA	TGTGCCAGCAGCGCTCTAGCGGACAATGAGCAGTTCTTC	CASSALADNEQFF
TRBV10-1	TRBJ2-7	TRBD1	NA	TGCGCCAGCTCGGACAGGTCCTTCTCCTACGAGCAGTACTTC	CASSDRSFSYEQYF
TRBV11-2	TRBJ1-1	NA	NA	TGTGCCAGCAGCTTATCAAGCATGAACACTGAAGCTTTCTTT	CASSLSSMNTEAFF
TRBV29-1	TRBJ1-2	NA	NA	TGCAGCGTTTCTCCTGACCTTCTGACAGACCGTGGCTACACCTTC	CSVSPDLLTDRGYTF
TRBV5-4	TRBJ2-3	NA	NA	TGTGCCAGCAGCCCGGGGTTGGCAGATACGCAGTATTTT	CASSPGLADTQYF
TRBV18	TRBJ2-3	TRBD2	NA	TGTGCCAGCTCAGAACTAGCGGAGCGCACAGATACGCAGTATTTT	CASSELAERTDTQYF
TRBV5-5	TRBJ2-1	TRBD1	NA	TGTGCCAGCAGCTTGGTGGACAGGGGGCTGGGTAATGAGCAGTTCTTC	CASSLVDRGLGNEQFF
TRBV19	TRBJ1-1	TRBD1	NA	TGTGCCAGTACCATCGGGACAGGGTGGGGATTAAACACTGAAGCTTTCTTT	CASTIGTGWGLNTEAFF
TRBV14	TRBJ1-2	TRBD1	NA	TGTGCCAGCAGCCAAGGTGTACAGGGGAGCTACACCTTC	CASSQGVQGSYTF
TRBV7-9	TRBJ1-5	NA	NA	TGTGCCAGCAGCCTTAGCAATCAGCCCCAGCATTTT	CASSLSNQPQHF
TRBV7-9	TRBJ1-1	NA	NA	TGTGCCAGCAGCTTAGTGGGGACCCTTGAAGCTTTCTTT	CASSLVGTLEAFF
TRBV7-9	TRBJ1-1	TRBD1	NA	TGTGCCAGCAGCTTAGTCAGGACAGGGCTTGAAGCTTTCTTT	CASSLVRTGLEAFF
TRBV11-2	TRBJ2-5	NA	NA	TGTGCCAGCAGCCAAGCGGGCTCGCGGGAGACCCAGTACTTC	CASSQAGSRETQYF
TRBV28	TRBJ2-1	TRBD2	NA	TGTGCCAGCAGTTCTGAGACTAGCGGGAGAGCGGGGAGCAAGTACCACAATGAGCAGTTCTTC	CASSSETSGRAGSKYHNEQFF
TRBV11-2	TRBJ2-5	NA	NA	TGTGCCAGCAGCAAAAGTTCAGGGGTGCAAGAGACCCAGTACTTC	CASSKSSGVQETQYF